This T cell receptor (beta chain) was found in a study of T-cell memory formation after mild COVID-19. Germline values: CDR1 SGDLS, CDR2 YYNGEE. Trimming took off 4 bases at V and 1 base at J, with 21 bases between the two ends. This CDR3 has 17 residues. TCRdb re-analysed the 5' RACE reads in MiXCR, keeping a single row per CDR3 protein. Among fewer than 300,000 distinct CDR3 sequences, approximately 15% were seen once, and the ten largest hold roughly a fifth. The chain has TRBV9 and TRBJ2-7; D not certain. Source material: PBMCs or a T cell subset sorted from them (not recorded which). The sequence came from a man between 18 and 35 years old who had mild COVID-19 (a few samples of this study predate the infection). Cell type and time point are not known. The CDR3 nucleotides read TGTGCCAGCAGCCCCCGCCGTGGTATAGGGCCTTCCTACGAGCAGTACTTC. Translating it yields CASSPRRGIGPSYEQYF.